This TCR beta chain is from a study of Tregs in tolerant kidney transplant recipients. Background on the study: A roughly three-day belatacept mixed lymphocyte reaction, sometimes plus 5-day graft donor restimulation, preceded CD4+CD25+CD127- sorting. General observations from the study: No direct test of biological reproducibility was done here. Findings come from small patient numbers and require larger validation.

With regard to this clone: Antigen: not known.

V lost 4 bases and J 9 bases, leaving 12 bases between the germline ends. The CDR3 is made up of 12 amino acids. Germline V CDR1 and CDR2: SGHTA, FQGTGA. Some clones are missing from TCRdb's copy, which holds only in-frame ones; the method was immunoSEQ multiplex PCR. This table has about 44,000 clones, 95% to 96% appearing once. The sample comprised Tregs from blood cultured with allogeneic cells. This chain uses TRBV7-3 with TRBJ2-5; D remains unclear. The source is a human donor in good health. CDR3 amino acids: CASSSGSSAQYF. For the CDR3, the DNA is TGTGCCAGCAGCTCGGGTTCTTCGGCCCAGTACTTC.